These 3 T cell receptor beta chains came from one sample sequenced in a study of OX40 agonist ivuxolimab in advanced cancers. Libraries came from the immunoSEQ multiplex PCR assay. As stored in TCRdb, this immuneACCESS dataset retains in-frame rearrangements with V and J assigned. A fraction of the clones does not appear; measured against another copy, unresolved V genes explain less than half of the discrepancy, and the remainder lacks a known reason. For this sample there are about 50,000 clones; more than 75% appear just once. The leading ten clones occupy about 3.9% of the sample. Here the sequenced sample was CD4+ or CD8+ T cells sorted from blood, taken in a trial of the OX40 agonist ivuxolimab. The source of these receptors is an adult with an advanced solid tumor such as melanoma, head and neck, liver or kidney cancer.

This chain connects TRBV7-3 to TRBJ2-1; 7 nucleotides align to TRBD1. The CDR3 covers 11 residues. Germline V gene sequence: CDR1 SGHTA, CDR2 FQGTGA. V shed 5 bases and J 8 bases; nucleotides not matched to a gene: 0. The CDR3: CASSQGDEQFF. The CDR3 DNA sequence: TGTGCCAGCAGCCAGGGGGATGAGCAGTTCTTC.

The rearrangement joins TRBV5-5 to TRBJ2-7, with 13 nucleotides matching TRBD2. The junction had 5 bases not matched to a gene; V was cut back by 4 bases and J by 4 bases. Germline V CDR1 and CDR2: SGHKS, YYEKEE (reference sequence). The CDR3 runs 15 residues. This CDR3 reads CASSVTSGRSYEQYF. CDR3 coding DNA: TGTGCCAGCAGCGTGACTAGCGGGAGGAGTTACGAGCAGTACTTC.

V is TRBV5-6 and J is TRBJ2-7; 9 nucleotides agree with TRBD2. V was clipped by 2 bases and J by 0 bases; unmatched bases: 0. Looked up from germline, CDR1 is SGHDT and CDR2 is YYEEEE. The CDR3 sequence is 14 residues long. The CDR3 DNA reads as TGTGCCAGCAGCTTTAGCGGGGGCTCCTACGAGCAGTACTTC. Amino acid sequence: CASSFSGGSYEQYF.